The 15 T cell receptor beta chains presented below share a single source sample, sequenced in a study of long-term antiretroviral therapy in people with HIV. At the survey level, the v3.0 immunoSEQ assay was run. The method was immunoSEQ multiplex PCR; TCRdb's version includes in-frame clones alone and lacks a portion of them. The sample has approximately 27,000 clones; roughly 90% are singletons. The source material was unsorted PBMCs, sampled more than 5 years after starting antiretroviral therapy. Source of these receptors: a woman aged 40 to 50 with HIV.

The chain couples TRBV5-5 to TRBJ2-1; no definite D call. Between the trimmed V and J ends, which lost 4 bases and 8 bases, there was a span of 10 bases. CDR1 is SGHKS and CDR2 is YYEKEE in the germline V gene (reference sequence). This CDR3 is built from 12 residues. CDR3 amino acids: CASSVSGHEQFF. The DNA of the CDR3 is TGTGCCAGCAGCGTGTCCGGCCATGAGCAGTTCTTC.

This CDR3 reads CASSLAPGPPQVYTQYF. The DNA for the CDR3 is TGTGCCAGCAGCTTAGCCCCGGGGCCACCCCAGGTGTATACGCAGTATTTT. The chain couples TRBV7-8 to TRBJ2-3, with D perhaps TRBD1 or TRBD2 (5 bases each). Germline V gene data show CDR1 as SGHVS and CDR2 as FQNEAQ. This CDR3 has 17 residues. The V end lost 0 bases, the J end lost 7 bases, and 20 bases lay between the germline ends.

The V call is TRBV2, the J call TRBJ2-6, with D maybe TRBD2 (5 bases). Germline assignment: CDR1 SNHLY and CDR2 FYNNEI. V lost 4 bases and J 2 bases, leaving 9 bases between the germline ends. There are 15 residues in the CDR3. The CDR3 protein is CASSGLMPGANVLTF. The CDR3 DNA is TGTGCCAGCAGTGGACTAATGCCTGGGGCCAACGTCCTGACTTTC.

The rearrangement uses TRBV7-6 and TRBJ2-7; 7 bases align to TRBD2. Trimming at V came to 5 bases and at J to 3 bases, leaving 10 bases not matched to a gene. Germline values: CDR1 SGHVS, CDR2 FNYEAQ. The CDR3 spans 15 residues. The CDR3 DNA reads TGTGCCAGCAGCCTCGCTAGCGGCGGGAGCTACGAGCAGTACTTC. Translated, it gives CASSLASGGSYEQYF.

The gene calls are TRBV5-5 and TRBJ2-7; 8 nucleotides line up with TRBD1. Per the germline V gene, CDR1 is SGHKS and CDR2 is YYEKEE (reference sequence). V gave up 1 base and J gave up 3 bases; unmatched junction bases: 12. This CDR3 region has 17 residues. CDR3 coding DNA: TGTGCCAGCAGCTTGTCTCTGGTGGGACAGGCCTTCTACGAGCAGTACTTC. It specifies CASSLSLVGQAFYEQYF.

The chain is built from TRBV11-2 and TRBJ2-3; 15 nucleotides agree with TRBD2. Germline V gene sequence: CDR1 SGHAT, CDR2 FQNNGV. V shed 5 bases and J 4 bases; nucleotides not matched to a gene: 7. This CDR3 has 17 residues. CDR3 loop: CASSRGLAGGRADTQYF. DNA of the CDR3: TGTGCCAGCAGCCGGGGACTAGCGGGGGGAAGGGCAGATACGCAGTATTTT.

The CDR3, as DNA: TGTGCCAGCAGCCAAGCGGGAGGGGCTACCTATGGCTACACCTTC. As protein: CASSQAGGATYGYTF. This chain joins TRBV4-2 and TRBJ1-2, with D tentatively TRBD1 (5 bases). Germline CDR1 is LGHNA and CDR2 is YNFKEQ. The CDR3 consists of 15 residues. Trimming pared 1 base from V and 4 bases from J, leaving 13 bases between.

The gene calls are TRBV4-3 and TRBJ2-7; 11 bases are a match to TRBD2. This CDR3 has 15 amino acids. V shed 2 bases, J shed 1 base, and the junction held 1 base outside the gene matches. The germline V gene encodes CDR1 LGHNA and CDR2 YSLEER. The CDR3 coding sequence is TGCGCCAGCAGCCAATCTAGCGGGGGGTCCTACGAGCAGTACTTC. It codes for CASSQSSGGSYEQYF.

This CDR3 reads CAWNRDRISGYTF. CDR3 DNA: TGTGCCTGGAACCGGGACAGGATTAGTGGCTACACCTTC. The chain is built from TRBV30 and TRBJ1-2, with 8 bases identical to TRBD1. The CDR3 length is 13 residues. Germline values: CDR1 GTSNPN, CDR2 SVGIG (reference sequence). Trimming removed 4 bases from V and 7 bases from J; junction bases left unmatched: 8. The full variable domain, its missing parts supplied by reference TRBV30 and TRBJ1-2, is SQTIHQWPATLVQPVGSPLSLECTVEGTSNPNLYWYRQAAGRGLQLLFYSVGIGQISSEVPQNLSASRPQDRQFILSSKKLLLSDSGFYLCAWNRDRISGYTFGSGTRLTVV.

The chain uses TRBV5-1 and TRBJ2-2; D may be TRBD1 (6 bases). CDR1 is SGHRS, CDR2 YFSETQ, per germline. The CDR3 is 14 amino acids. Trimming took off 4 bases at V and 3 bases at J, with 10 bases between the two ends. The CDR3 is CASSPGHYTGELFF. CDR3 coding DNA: TGCGCCAGCAGCCCGGGACATTACACCGGGGAGCTGTTTTTT.

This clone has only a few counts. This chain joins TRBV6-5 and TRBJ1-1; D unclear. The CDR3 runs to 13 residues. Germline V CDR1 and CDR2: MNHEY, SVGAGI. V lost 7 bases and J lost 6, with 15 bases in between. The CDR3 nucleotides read TGTGCCAGCACCACTGGCCTGCCCCCTGAAGCTTTCTTT. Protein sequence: CASTTGLPPEAFF.

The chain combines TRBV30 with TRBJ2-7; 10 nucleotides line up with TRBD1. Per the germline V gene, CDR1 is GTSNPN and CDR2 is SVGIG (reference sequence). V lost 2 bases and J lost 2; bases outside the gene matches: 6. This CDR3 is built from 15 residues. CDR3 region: CAWSPGTGVTYEQYF. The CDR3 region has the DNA TGTGCCTGGAGTCCCGGGACAGGGGTCACCTACGAGCAGTACTTC.

For the CDR3, the DNA is TGCAGCGTGGCCCGACCGCATTTCTCTGGAAACACCATATATTTT. Residues: CSVARPHFSGNTIYF. The V and J genes are TRBV29-1 and TRBJ1-3, with no clear D. Germline CDR1 reads SQVTM; CDR2 reads ANQGSEA. This CDR3 contains 15 residues. V gave up 6 bases and J gave up 0 bases, with 15 bases separating them.

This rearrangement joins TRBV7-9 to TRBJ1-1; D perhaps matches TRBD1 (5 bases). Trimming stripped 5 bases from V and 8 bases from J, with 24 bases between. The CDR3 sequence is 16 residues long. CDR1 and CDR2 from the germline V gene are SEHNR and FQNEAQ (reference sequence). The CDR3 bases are TGTGCCAGCAGCAGGCACGTCGGGGGTATCCTCACAGAAGCTTTCTTT. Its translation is CASSRHVGGILTEAFF.

This CDR3 reads CASSFISTGTVNEQFF. As DNA, the CDR3 is TGTGCCAGCAGCTTTATCTCTACCGGGACAGTCAATGAGCAGTTCTTC. The J gene is TRBJ2-1, the V gene TRBV11-2; 7 bases are shared with TRBD1. CDR3 length: 16 residues. Germline CDR1 reads SGHAT; CDR2 reads FQNNGV. V shed 3 bases, J shed 6 bases, and the junction held 11 bases outside the gene matches.